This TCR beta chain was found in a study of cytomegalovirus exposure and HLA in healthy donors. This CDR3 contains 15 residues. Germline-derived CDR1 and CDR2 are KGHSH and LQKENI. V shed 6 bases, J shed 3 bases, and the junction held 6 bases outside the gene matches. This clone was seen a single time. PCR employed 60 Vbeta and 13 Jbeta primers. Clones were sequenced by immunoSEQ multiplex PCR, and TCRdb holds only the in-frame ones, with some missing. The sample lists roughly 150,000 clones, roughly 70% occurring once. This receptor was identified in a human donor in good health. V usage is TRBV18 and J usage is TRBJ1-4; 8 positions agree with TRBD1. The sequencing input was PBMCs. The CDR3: CASSQRTGPNEKLFF. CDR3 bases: TGTGCCAGCTCGCAAAGGACAGGGCCTAATGAAAAACTGTTTTTT.